In its sample, the clone carrying this T cell receptor beta chain was seen a few times. This CDR3 has 14 residues. Germline V gives CDR1 SGHNT, CDR2 YYREEE (reference sequence). V lost 3 bases, J lost 7 bases, and 7 bases stayed unmatched. The data are from a study of T cells in Graves' hyperthyroidism and ophthalmopathy. The source material, RNA transcripts, was used to amplify TCR beta CDR3 regions. With the HTBI primer set, the TCR CDR3 went through a first round of RT-PCR. TCRdb re-called the multiplex PCR reads with MiXCR, one entry per CDR3 protein. This sample has about 210,000 distinct CDR3 sequences; 15% to 20% occur once, and the top ten carry approximately 46%. It was considered stable Graves' hyperthyroidism when ophthalmopathy did not progress within 18 months.

The clonotype originates from a man in his fifties or sixties with Graves' hyperthyroidism. The sequenced sample was blood. J is TRBJ1-2 and V is TRBV5-4; 9 bases line up with TRBD1. The CDR3 spells CASSSTDRGSGYTF. The CDR3 DNA follows: TGTGCCAGCAGCTCTACGGACAGGGGTAGTGGCTACACCTTC.